This is a list of T cell receptor beta chains from one sample in a study of long-term antiretroviral therapy in people with HIV. Here immunoSEQ multiplex PCR was the method, and the copy in TCRdb shows in-frame clones only, minus some. The table has some 26,000 clones, under 85% seen once. The sample consisted of unsorted PBMCs, taken 1.1 years before starting antiretroviral therapy. The receptor set was obtained from a woman between 40 and 55 years old with HIV. Both conserved end residues are trimmed from each CDR3.

len,v_gene,CDR3aa
14,TRBV7-9,ASSLGKGKEKNEQF
13,TRBV19,ASSANQGYNQPQH
10,TRBV5-6,ASSLPGNEQF
12,TRBV13,ASSPGLAYNEQF
13,TRBV5-1,ASSLEGPGSYEQY
12,TRBV15,ATSRDRDVYEQY
12,TRBV30,AWNRQGRNTEAF
13,TRBV27,ASSSRQGPNYGYT
12,TRBV4-3,ASSQALMNTEAF
12,TRBV2,ASSPTGNNYGYT
12,TRBV7-9,ASSPTGGNEKLF
12,TRBV27,ASSLWGANQPQH
13,TRBV7-9,ASSPPWGDQETQY
12,TRBV15,ATSRPTGTNGYT
12,TRBV6-1,ASDPDRELYEQY
13,TRBV7-9,ASSIKSGTRYGYT
12,TRBV9,ASSVGGLNYGYT
13,TRBV29-1,SVARPGQGAYEQY
12,TRBV6-1,ASSEQGNNSPLH
14,TRBV6-5,ASSYSTATGNTEAF
12,TRBV7-9,ASSLDVVTGELF
10,TRBV5-5,ASSLTGRGYT
13,TRBV15,ATSRGSLGGTEAF
12,TRBV6-5,ASWEKGNTGELF
9,TRBV30,AWSPSVEQF
13,TRBV7-2,ASSTTRQGADTQY